These 27 T cell receptor beta chains were sequenced from one sample in a study of cytomegalovirus exposure and HLA in healthy donors. The PCR was carried out with 60 Vbeta primers and 13 Jbeta primers. Using immunoSEQ multiplex PCR, the repertoire was profiled, and TCRdb retains in-frame clones only, with some absent. This sample carries 85,000 to 100,000 clones, just under 80% of them seen once, and the ten largest clones take under 8.5%. Sequencing input: PBMCs. Receptors were obtained from a man younger than 45 in good health and CMV-seronegative.

This clone occurred once. V usage is TRBV13 and J usage is TRBJ2-3; 8 positions match TRBD2. In germline, CDR1 is PRHDT, CDR2 FYEKMQ (reference sequence). The junction had 7 bases not matched to a gene; V was cut back by 5 bases and J by 3 bases. This CDR3 region has 15 residues. The CDR3: CASSPWGLGTDTQYF. DNA of the CDR3: TGTGCCAGCAGCCCCTGGGGACTAGGGACAGATACGCAGTATTTT.

The chain carries TRBV5-6 and TRBJ2-5, with D possibly matching TRBD2 (6 bases). The CDR3 extends over 15 amino acids. Trimming removed 0 bases from V and 1 base from J, with 10 bases in between. Germline CDR1 SGHDT, CDR2 YYEEEE. CDR3 nucleotides: TGTGCCAGCAGCTTGGCAGCGGGCGCCCAAGAGACCCAGTACTTC. This encodes CASSLAAGAQETQYF.

The chain joins TRBV28 to TRBJ1-5, with D maybe TRBD1 (5 bases). The CDR3 runs 14 residues. Germline V gene sequence: CDR1 MDHEN, CDR2 SYDVKM. V dropped 6 bases and J dropped 3 bases, with 12 bases sitting between them. The DNA for the CDR3 is TGTGCCAGCAGCCCTAGACAGTACAATCAGCCCCAGCATTTT. Residues: CASSPRQYNQPQHF.

V gene TRBV5-4 combines with J gene TRBJ1-6; no definite D call. The CDR3 has 15 amino acids. Germline CDR1 and CDR2: SGHNT and YYREEE (reference sequence). V lost 1 base and J lost 4, with 9 bases in between. The CDR3 loop reads CASSLKRSYNSPLHF. The CDR3, as DNA: TGTGCCAGCAGCTTGAAACGGTCTTATAATTCACCCCTCCACTTT.

This clone was counted a single time. V usage is TRBV2 and J usage is TRBJ2-5, with D maybe TRBD2 (6 bases). Trimming left V 2 bases short and J 5 bases short, with 18 bases between. Germline CDR1 is SNHLY and CDR2 is FYNNEI. This CDR3 comprises 16 residues. CDR3 DNA sequence: TGTGCCAGCAGTGAAAAGCTAGCGCTCAAGGGGGAGACCCAGTACTTC. Translation gives CASSEKLALKGETQYF. The variable domain in full, with the rest retrieved from reference TRBV2 and TRBJ2-5, is EPEVTQTPSHQVTQMGQEVILRCVPISNHLYFYWYRQILGQKVEFLVSFYNNEISEKSEIFDDQFSVERPDGSNFTLKIRSTKLEDSAMYFCASSEKLALKGETQYFGPGTRLLVL.

The chain is built from TRBV27 and TRBJ1-2; 10 positions agree with TRBD1. The CDR3 spans 14 residues. J was trimmed by 5 bases and V by 5 bases; bases with no gene match: 5. Germline CDR1 MNHEY, CDR2 SMNVEV (reference sequence). The DNA for the CDR3 is TGTGCCAGCAGTCCGGTGGACAGGGGGTATGGCTACACCTTC. This gives the protein CASSPVDRGYGYTF.

This clone was detected only a few times. The chain is built from TRBV4-2 and TRBJ2-7; 11 nucleotides line up with TRBD1. Germline assignment: CDR1 LGHNA and CDR2 YNFKEQ. J gave up 4 bases and V 1 base, and 6 bases lay outside the gene matches. The CDR3 loop spans 16 amino acids. CDR3 sequence (DNA): TGTGCCAGCAGCCAAGCTATTGGGACAGGGGGTTACGAGCAGTACTTC. It specifies CASSQAIGTGGYEQYF.

The chain combines TRBV9 with TRBJ2-1, with no clear D. The germline V gene has CDR1 SGDLS and CDR2 YYNGEE. This CDR3 comprises 15 residues. V was clipped by 0 bases and J by 5 bases, with 12 bases between them. CDR3 sequence: CASSVDLTPNNEQFF. For the CDR3, the DNA is TGTGCCAGCAGCGTAGACTTGACTCCCAACAATGAGCAGTTCTTC.

This rearrangement joins TRBV5-1 to TRBJ2-1; weak D call: TRBD2 (6 bases). Trimming left V 4 bases short and J 2 bases short, with 13 bases between. The CDR3 length is 15 residues. CDR1 is SGHRS, CDR2 YFSETQ, per germline. The CDR3 reads CASSEGTGAYNEQFF. As DNA, the CDR3 is TGCGCCAGCAGCGAAGGGACGGGAGCCTACAATGAGCAGTTCTTC.

This chain uses TRBV27 with TRBJ1-5; D call uncertain. This CDR3 has 13 amino acids. V was shortened by 4 bases and J by 5 bases, with 9 bases between the two germline ends. Germline CDR1 MNHEY, CDR2 SMNVEV (reference sequence). CDR3 protein: CASSSGSHQPQHF. CDR3 DNA: TGTGCCAGCAGTTCAGGCAGTCATCAGCCCCAGCATTTT.

The CDR3 region has the DNA TGTGCCACCAGCAGAGGAAGGGAGGGGGGCACCGGGGAGCTGTTTTTT. It specifies CATSRGREGGTGELFF. V and J are TRBV15 and TRBJ2-2, with D tentatively TRBD2 (7 bases). CDR1 and CDR2 (germline): LNHNV, YYDKDF (reference sequence). The CDR3 runs 16 residues. V was trimmed by 1 base and J by 4 bases, leaving 13 bases between them.

V gene TRBV9 combines with J gene TRBJ1-2; 8 nucleotides agree with TRBD1. V trimming: 3 bases; J trimming: 6 bases; junction bases outside the gene matches: 7. Germline CDR1 is SGDLS and CDR2 is YYNGEE. The CDR3 runs to 14 residues. CDR3 nucleotides: TGTGCCAGCAGCGAGAAGGACAGGGTCGATGGCTACACCTTC. Amino acids: CASSEKDRVDGYTF.

This sequence joins TRBV5-1 and TRBJ1-1; 8 nucleotides align to TRBD1. The CDR3 covers 15 residues. The V segment lost 0 bases and the J segment 1 base; nucleotides outside the gene matches: 2. CDR1 and CDR2 from the germline V gene are SGHRS and YFSETQ. CDR3 in amino acids: CASSLGGQENTEAFF. Here the CDR3 DNA reads TGCGCCAGCAGCTTGGGGGGACAGGAGAACACTGAAGCTTTCTTT. Supplemented by reference TRBV5-1 and TRBJ1-1, the full variable domain reads KAGVTQTPRYLIKTRGQQVTLSCSPISGHRSVSWYQQTPGQGLQFLFEYFSETQRNKGNFPGRFSGRQFSNSRSEMNVSTLELGDSALYLCASSLGGQENTEAFFGQGTRLTVV.

This chain links TRBV19 with TRBJ1-2; the match to TRBD1 covers 9 bases. The J segment lost 7 bases and the V segment lost 7 bases, leaving 10 bases of the junction unmatched. Germline lookup yields CDR1 LNHDA and CDR2 SQIVND (reference sequence). This CDR3 is built from 14 residues. The CDR3 sequence: CASTWTGAAGGYTF. For the CDR3, the DNA is TGTGCCAGTACCTGGACAGGGGCCGCAGGTGGCTACACCTTC.

V is TRBV7-3 and J is TRBJ2-1; the D gene is possibly TRBD2 (7 bases). The CDR3 spans 15 residues. CDR1 and CDR2 (germline): SGHTA, FQGTGA. V lost 6 bases and J 4 bases, leaving 16 bases between the germline ends. This CDR3 is CASREWGGPYNEQFF. As DNA, the CDR3 is TGTGCCAGCAGGGAGTGGGGGGGGCCATACAATGAGCAGTTCTTC. The complete variable domain, with remaining parts taken from reference TRBV7-3 and TRBJ2-1, reads GAGVSQTPSNKVTEKGKYVELRCDPISGHTALYWYRQSLGQGPEFLIYFQGTGAADDSGLPNDRFFAVRPEGSVSTLKIQRTERGDSAVYLCASREWGGPYNEQFFGPGTRLTVL.

J is TRBJ2-7 and V is TRBV7-2, with D perhaps TRBD1 (5 bases). This CDR3 is 16 amino acids long. Germline V gene sequence: CDR1 SGHTA, CDR2 FQGNSA. Trimming removed 1 base from V and 0 bases from J, with 13 bases in between. The CDR3 sequence: CASSLGQLSGSYEQYF. The CDR3, as DNA: TGTGCCAGCAGCTTAGGACAGCTTTCTGGCTCCTACGAGCAGTACTTC.

The chain couples TRBV18 to TRBJ2-5, with 7 bases aligning to TRBD1. The CDR3 is made up of 14 amino acids. Germline-derived CDR1 and CDR2 are KGHSH and LQKENI. J was trimmed by 2 bases and V by 4 bases; bases with no gene match: 4. The CDR3 DNA sequence: TGTGCCAGCTCACGAAGGGACAGTCAAGAGACCCAGTACTTC. Translated: CASSRRDSQETQYF.

This rearrangement joins TRBV11-2 to TRBJ2-2, with 8 bases that match TRBD1. CDR3 length: 17 amino acids. The germline CDR1 and CDR2 sequences are SGHAT and FQNNGV. Trimming removed 1 base from V and 6 bases from J; junction bases left unmatched: 10. The CDR3 loop is CASSLGFLDRVSGELFF. CDR3 DNA sequence: TGTGCCAGCAGCTTAGGATTTTTGGACAGGGTATCCGGGGAGCTGTTTTTT.

This chain joins TRBV14 and TRBJ2-5, with 7 bases identical to TRBD1. V shed 4 bases and J 5 bases; nucleotides not matched to a gene: 13. Per germline, CDR1 SGHDN and CDR2 FVKESK. The CDR3 has 16 residues. The CDR3: CASSRWGLDRDETQYF. Written as DNA, the CDR3 is TGTGCCAGCAGCCGGTGGGGATTAGACAGGGACGAGACCCAGTACTTC.

This clone was seen once. The chain has TRBV19 and TRBJ1-2; D is perhaps TRBD1 (5 bases). From germline, CDR1 is LNHDA and CDR2 SQIVND (reference sequence). Trimming stripped 6 bases from V and 4 bases from J, with 15 bases between. The CDR3 has 14 residues. The CDR3 protein is CASSLGGTAYGYTF. In DNA, the CDR3 is TGTGCCAGTAGCCTTGGAGGGACCGCCTATGGCTACACCTTC.

J is TRBJ1-4 and V is TRBV5-4; the match to TRBD1 covers 9 bases. Germline-derived CDR1 and CDR2 are SGHNT and YYREEE (reference sequence). The CDR3 runs 16 residues. Unmatched junction bases numbered 6, after V lost 4 bases and J lost 2 bases. The CDR3 sequence: CASSTGQGGTNEKLFF. DNA of the CDR3: TGTGCCAGCAGCACGGGACAGGGAGGGACTAATGAAAAACTGTTTTTT.

The chain combines TRBV6-1 with TRBJ1-2, with D uncertain. The CDR3 is made up of 15 amino acids. Germline CDR1 and CDR2: MNHNS and SASEGT. V was shortened by 2 bases and J by 3 bases, with 13 bases between the two germline ends. CDR3 nucleotide sequence: TGTGCCAGCAGTGAAAGCCAGGCCGCTTACTATGGCTACACCTTC. It yields the protein CASSESQAAYYGYTF.

This clone was detected only once. The rearrangement links TRBV10-3 to TRBJ2-2; 9 bases fit TRBD1. V lost 4 bases to trimming and J lost 7 bases; unmatched junction nucleotides: 4. This CDR3 spans 14 amino acids. Germline assignment: CDR1 ENHRY and CDR2 SYGVKD. CDR3 loop: CAISAGQGVGELFF. The CDR3 DNA reads TGTGCCATCAGTGCGGGACAGGGAGTCGGGGAGCTGTTTTTT.

This sequence joins TRBV30 and TRBJ2-7; 9 bases agree with TRBD2. Germline CDR1 reads GTSNPN; CDR2 reads SVGIG (reference sequence). The junction had 2 bases not matched to a gene; V was cut back by 2 bases and J by 6 bases. The CDR3 contains 12 residues. CDR3 protein: CAWSPTSGEQYF. CDR3 in DNA: TGTGCCTGGAGTCCGACTAGCGGCGAGCAGTACTTC.

V usage is TRBV19 and J usage is TRBJ1-1; D is uncertain. Germline V gene sequence: CDR1 LNHDA, CDR2 SQIVND (reference sequence). V was shortened by 0 bases and J by 7 bases, with 12 bases between the two germline ends. The CDR3 is 14 amino acids. DNA for the CDR3: TGTGCCAGTAGTATAGATCGTTTGGCGGTTGAAGCTTTCTTT. As protein: CASSIDRLAVEAFF.

The chain joins TRBV5-6 to TRBJ1-2, with TRBD1 matching over 10 bases. The CDR3 extends over 15 amino acids. Trimming took 0 bases from V and 5 from J; bases not matched to a gene: 4. The germline V gene has CDR1 SGHDT and CDR2 YYEEEE. CDR3 amino acids: CASSLVDRGLYGYTF. Written as DNA, the CDR3 is TGTGCCAGCAGCTTGGTAGACAGGGGGCTTTATGGCTACACCTTC. The full variable domain, with the rest looked up from reference TRBV5-6 and TRBJ1-2, is DAGVTQSPTHLIKTRGQQVTLRCSPKSGHDTVSWYQQALGQGPQFIFQYYEEEERQRGNFPDRFSGHQFPNYSSELNVNALLLGDSALYLCASSLVDRGLYGYTFGSGTRLTVV.

The rearrangement links TRBV10-1 to TRBJ2-7; TRBD1 agrees at 10 bases. The V segment lost 3 bases and the J segment 1 base; nucleotides outside the gene matches: 3. CDR1 is WNHNN and CDR2 is SYGVQD in the germline V gene (reference sequence). This CDR3 spans 15 amino acids. The CDR3, as DNA: TGCGCCAGCAGTGATAGGGGACAGGGGTCCTACGAGCAGTACTTC. Translated, it gives CASSDRGQGSYEQYF.